This T cell receptor beta chain was sequenced for a study of T cells in narcolepsy. Study-wide findings and caveats: Healthy controls reportedly lacked the autoreactive clonotypes serially found in patients' blood. Some memory CD4+ repertoires had no autoreactive clone sequences. Comparing one patient's CSF and blood CD4+ clonotypes highlighted HCRT- and TRIB2-specific autoreactive clonotypes.

As for this clone: Its antigen is undetermined.

The CDR3 is made up of 16 amino acids. Trimming removed 6 bases from V and 5 bases from J; junction bases left unmatched: 12. Germline CDR1 is SGHDT and CDR2 is YYEEEE. The protocol was immunoSEQ multiplex PCR, while the TCRdb copy is restricted to in-frame clones and leaves out a portion. The table lists approximately 28,000 clones, about four fifths of them singletons. The source of this sequence is a human donor with narcolepsy. The chain joins TRBV5-6 to TRBJ2-5; 11 bases match TRBD2. Sequenced: CD45RA- memory CD4+ T cells from PBMCs. CDR3 nucleotides: TGTGCCAGCACCTTTAGCGGGGGGGCCATATGGGAGACCCAGTACTTC. It encodes CASTFSGGAIWETQYF.